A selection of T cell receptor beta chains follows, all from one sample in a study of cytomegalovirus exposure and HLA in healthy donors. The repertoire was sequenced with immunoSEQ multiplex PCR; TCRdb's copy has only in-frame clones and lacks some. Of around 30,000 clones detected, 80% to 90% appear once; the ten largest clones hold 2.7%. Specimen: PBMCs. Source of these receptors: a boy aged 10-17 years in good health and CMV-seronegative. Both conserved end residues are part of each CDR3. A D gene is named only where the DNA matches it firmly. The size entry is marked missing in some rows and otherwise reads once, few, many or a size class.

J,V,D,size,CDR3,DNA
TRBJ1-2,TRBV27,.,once,CASRPDSLFYGYTF,TGTGCCAGCAGGCCGGACAGTCTTTTCTATGGCTACACCTTC
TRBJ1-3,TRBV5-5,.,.,CASSLAGPNTIYF,TGTGCCAGCAGCTTGGCAGGGCCCAACACCATATATTTT
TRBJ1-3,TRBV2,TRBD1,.,CASSEDRAAGNTIYF,TGTGCCAGCAGTGAGGACAGGGCGGCTGGAAACACCATATATTTT
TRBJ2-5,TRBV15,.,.,CATSRRPGFWGQETQYF,TGTGCCACCAGCAGGAGGCCAGGGTTTTGGGGCCAAGAGACCCAGTACTTC
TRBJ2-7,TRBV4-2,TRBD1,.,CASSQVLGQETYEQYF,TGTGCCAGCAGCCAAGTTTTGGGACAGGAGACCTACGAGCAGTACTTC
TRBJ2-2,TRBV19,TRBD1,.,CASSITGVGTGELFF,TGTGCCAGTAGTATAACAGGGGTTGGGACCGGGGAGCTGTTTTTT
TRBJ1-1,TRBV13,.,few,CASSPPWEGTEAFF,TGTGCCAGCAGCCCCCCTTGGGAGGGCACTGAAGCTTTCTTT
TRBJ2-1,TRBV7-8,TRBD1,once,CASSYLTTGANEQFF,TGTGCCAGCAGCTATCTTACCACAGGGGCCAATGAGCAGTTCTTC
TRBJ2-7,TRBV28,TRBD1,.,CASSFPYRGYEQYF,TGTGCCAGCAGTTTTCCATACAGGGGGTACGAGCAGTACTTC
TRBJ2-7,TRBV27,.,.,CASSLGSAAYEQYF,TGTGCCAGCAGTTTGGGCTCGGCAGCCTACGAGCAGTACTTC
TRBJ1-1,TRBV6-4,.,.,CASREDNRDTEAFF,TGTGCCAGCAGAGAAGACAACCGTGACACTGAAGCTTTCTTT
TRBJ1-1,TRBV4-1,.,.,CASSQESSGGTEAFF,TGCGCCAGCAGCCAAGAATCTTCAGGTGGCACTGAAGCTTTCTTT
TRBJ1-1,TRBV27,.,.,CASSPLRKNTEAFF,TGTGCCAGTTCCCCTCTGAGAAAGAACACTGAAGCTTTCTTT
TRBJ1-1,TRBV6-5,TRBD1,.,CASTRGKNTEAFF,TGTGCCAGCACCAGGGGGAAGAACACTGAAGCTTTCTTT
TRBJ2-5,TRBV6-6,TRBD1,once,CASSLGQAETQYF,TGTGCCAGCAGTCTGGGACAGGCGGAGACCCAGTACTTC
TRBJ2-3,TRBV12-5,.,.,CASGQTDTQYF,TGTGCTAGTGGGCAGACAGATACGCAGTATTTT
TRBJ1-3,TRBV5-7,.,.,CASSLEGPGQGGTGNTIYF,TGTGCCAGCAGCTTGGAGGGTCCGGGCCAGGGTGGTACTGGAAACACCATATATTTT
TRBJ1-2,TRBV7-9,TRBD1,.,CASSPLGDSRYGYTF,TGTGCCAGCAGCCCACTCGGGGACAGTCGCTATGGCTACACCTTC
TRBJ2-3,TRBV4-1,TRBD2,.,CASSPRYLSGGSTDTQYF,TGCGCCAGCAGCCCCCGTTACTTAAGCGGGGGTAGCACAGATACGCAGTATTTT
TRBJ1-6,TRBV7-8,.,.,CASSLGTSNSPLHF,TGTGCCAGCAGCTTAGGGACTTCAAATTCACCCCTCCACTTT
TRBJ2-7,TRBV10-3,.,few,CAIRESLYEQYF,TGTGCCATCAGGGAGAGCCTCTACGAGCAGTACTTC
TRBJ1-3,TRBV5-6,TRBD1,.,CASSLGGQGGTGNTIYF,TGTGCCAGCAGCCTGGGCGGACAGGGAGGAACTGGAAACACCATATATTTT
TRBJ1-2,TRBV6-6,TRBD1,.,CASSRTGQGLYGYTF,TGTGCCAGCAGTCGAACCGGACAGGGATTGTATGGCTACACCTTC
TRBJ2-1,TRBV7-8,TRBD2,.,CASSLALGSSGENNEQFF,TGTGCCAGCAGCTTAGCGCTCGGGTCTAGCGGGGAGAACAATGAGCAGTTCTTC
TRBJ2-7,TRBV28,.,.,CASSSLPLYEQYF,TGTGCCAGCAGTTCTCTTCCTTTATACGAGCAGTACTTC
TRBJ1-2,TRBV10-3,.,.,CAISDDSSYGYTF,TGTGCCATCAGTGACGACAGCAGCTATGGCTACACCTTC
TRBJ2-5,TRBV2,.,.,CASSVRVPETQYF,TGTGCCAGCAGTGTCAGGGTCCCAGAGACCCAGTACTTC
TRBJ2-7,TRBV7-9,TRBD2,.,CASSSLAGAASYEQYF,TGTGCCAGCAGCTCCTTAGCGGGGGCCGCCTCCTACGAGCAGTACTTC
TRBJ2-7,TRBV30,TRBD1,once,CASSGQSRPYEQYF,TGTGCCTCCTCGGGACAGTCACGACCCTACGAGCAGTACTTC